The present T cell receptor beta chain was sequenced within a study of OX40 agonist ivuxolimab in advanced cancers. Background on the study: It was permissible to have had prior anti-PD-1, anti-PD-L1 or anti-CTLA-4 therapy, and about 40% had some.

Baseline was the first blood sampling point, followed by cycle 4 day 1 and cycle 7 day 1. Germline-derived CDR1 and CDR2 are SGHNT and YYREEE (reference sequence). After removal of 3 bases from V and 4 bases from J, the junction contained 11 bases not matched to a gene. CDR3 size: 16 residues. Sequencing used immunoSEQ multiplex PCR; TCRdb keeps in-frame clones, though not all of them. The data show over 100,000 clones, around 89% seen once. This TCR derives from an adult with an advanced solid tumor such as melanoma, head and neck, liver or kidney cancer. Sequencing used CD4+ or CD8+ T cells sorted from blood, obtained in a trial of the OX40 agonist ivuxolimab. The chain links TRBV5-4 to TRBJ2-3; TRBD1 agrees at 7 bases. CDR3 DNA sequence: TGTGCCAGCAGCTCCACGACAGGGCTGATTTCAGATACGCAGTATTTT. It is translated as CASSSTTGLISDTQYF.